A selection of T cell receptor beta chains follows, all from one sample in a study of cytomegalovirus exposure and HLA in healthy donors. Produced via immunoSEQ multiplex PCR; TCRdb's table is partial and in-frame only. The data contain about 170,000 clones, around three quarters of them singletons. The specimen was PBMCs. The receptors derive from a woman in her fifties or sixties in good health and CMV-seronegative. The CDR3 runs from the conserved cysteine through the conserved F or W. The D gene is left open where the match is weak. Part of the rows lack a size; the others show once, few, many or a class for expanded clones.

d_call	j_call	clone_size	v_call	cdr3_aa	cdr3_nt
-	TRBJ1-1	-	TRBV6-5	CASSYSPWGAEAFF	TGTGCCAGCAGTTACTCTCCTTGGGGGGCTGAAGCTTTCTTT
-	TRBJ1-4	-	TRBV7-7	CASGQGITTNEKLFF	TGTGCCAGCGGCCAGGGGATCACAACTAATGAAAAACTGTTTTTT
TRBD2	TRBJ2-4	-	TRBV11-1	CASSLPSGAKNIQYF	TGTGCCAGCAGCTTACCTAGCGGGGCCAAAAACATTCAGTACTTC
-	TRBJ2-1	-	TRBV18	CASSLAYPYNEQFF	TGTGCCAGCTCACTAGCGTATCCCTACAATGAGCAGTTCTTC
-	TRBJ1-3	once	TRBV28	CASGQGRPSGNTIYF	TGTGCCAGCGGGCAGGGGAGACCCTCTGGAAACACCATATATTTT
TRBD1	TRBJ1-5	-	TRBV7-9	CASSPGQVLSNQPQHF	TGTGCCAGCAGCCCGGGACAGGTCCTTAGCAATCAGCCCCAGCATTTT
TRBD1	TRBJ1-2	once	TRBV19	CASTRTGGFGYTF	TGTGCCAGTACTCGGACAGGGGGCTTCGGCTACACCTTC
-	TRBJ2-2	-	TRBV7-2	CASSLVVKSSGELFF	TGTGCCAGCAGCTTAGTGGTAAAGAGCTCCGGGGAGCTGTTTTTT
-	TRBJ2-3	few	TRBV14	CASSRRDFTDTQYF	TGTGCCAGCAGCCGCAGGGACTTCACAGATACGCAGTATTTT
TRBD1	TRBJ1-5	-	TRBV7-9	CASSPGTGNSNQPQHF	TGTGCCAGCAGCCCAGGGACAGGGAATAGCAATCAGCCCCAGCATTTT
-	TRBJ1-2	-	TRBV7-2	CASSQRVALNYGYTF	TGTGCCAGCAGCCAGAGAGTAGCACTAAACTATGGCTACACCTTC
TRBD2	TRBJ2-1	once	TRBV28	CASSLWSGGTYNEQFF	TGTGCCAGCAGTTTATGGAGCGGGGGGACATACAATGAGCAGTTCTTC
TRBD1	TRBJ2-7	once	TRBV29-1	CSGQGSPYEQYF	TGCAGCGGACAGGGGTCCCCCTACGAGCAGTACTTC
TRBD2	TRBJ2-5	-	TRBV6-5	CASSYSMRGAQETQYF	TGTGCCAGCAGTTACTCGATGCGGGGGGCGCAAGAGACCCAGTACTTC
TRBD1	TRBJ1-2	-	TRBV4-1	CASRAPTGGWDGYTF	TGCGCCAGCAGGGCACCCACAGGGGGCTGGGATGGCTACACCTTC
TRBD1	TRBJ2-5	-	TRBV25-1	CASSEWGTGEETQYF	TGTGCCAGCAGTGAATGGGGGACAGGGGAGGAGACCCAGTACTTC
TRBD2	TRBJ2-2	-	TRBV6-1	CASSEAPLAGDTGELFF	TGTGCCAGCAGTGAAGCGCCGCTAGCGGGGGACACCGGGGAGCTGTTTTTT
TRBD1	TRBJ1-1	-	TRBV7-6	CASSLGQGTEAFF	TGTGCCAGCAGCTTGGGACAGGGAACTGAAGCTTTCTTT
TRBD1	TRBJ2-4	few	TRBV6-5	CASRGTGKNIQYF	TGTGCCAGCAGGGGGACAGGCAAAAACATTCAGTACTTC
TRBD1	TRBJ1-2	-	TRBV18	CASSPTGGYGYTF	TGTGCCAGCTCGCCGACAGGGGGCTATGGCTACACCTTC
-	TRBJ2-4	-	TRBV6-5	CASSPRDKAKNIQYF	TGTGCCAGCAGTCCCCGGGACAAGGCCAAAAACATTCAGTACTTC
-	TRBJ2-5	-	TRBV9	CASSAETPGQETQYF	TGTGCCAGCAGCGCGGAAACCCCGGGACAAGAGACCCAGTACTTC
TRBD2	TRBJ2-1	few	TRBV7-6	CASSLRLAGVNEQFF	TGTGCCAGCAGCCTACGACTAGCGGGAGTCAATGAGCAGTTCTTC
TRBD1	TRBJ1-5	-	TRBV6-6	CATQPGQGVLNQPQHF	TGTGCCACCCAACCGGGACAGGGGGTCTTAAATCAGCCCCAGCATTTT
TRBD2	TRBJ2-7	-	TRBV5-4	CASTKEPSREGKYEQYF	TGTGCCAGCACCAAAGAACCCTCGCGGGAGGGCAAGTACGAGCAGTACTTC
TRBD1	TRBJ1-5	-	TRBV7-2	CGTGGLSNQPQHF	TGTGGCACAGGGGGCTTAAGCAATCAGCCCCAGCATTTT
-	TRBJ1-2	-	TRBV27	CASKPDSRNYGYTF	TGTGCCAGCAAACCGGACAGCCGCAACTATGGCTACACCTTC
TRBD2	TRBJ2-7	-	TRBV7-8	CASSEREGSYEQYF	TGTGCCAGCAGCGAGCGGGAGGGCTCCTACGAGCAGTACTTC
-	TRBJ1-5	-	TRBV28	CASSRIGSGNQPQHF	TGTGCCAGCAGCCGAATCGGGAGTGGCAATCAGCCCCAGCATTTT
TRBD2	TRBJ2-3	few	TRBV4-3	CASSQQGLDTDTQYF	TGCGCCAGCAGCCAACAAGGACTAGACACAGATACGCAGTATTTT
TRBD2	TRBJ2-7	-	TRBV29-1	CSVGASGRAYEQYF	TGCAGCGTTGGGGCTAGCGGGAGGGCCTACGAGCAGTACTTC
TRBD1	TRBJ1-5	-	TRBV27	CASSWSGGKTQHF	TGTGCCAGCAGTTGGTCAGGGGGCAAGACCCAGCATTTT
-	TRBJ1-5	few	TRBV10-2	CASSVGGANQPQHF	TGCGCCAGCAGTGTCGGGGGTGCCAATCAGCCCCAGCATTTT
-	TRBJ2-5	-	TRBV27	CASSGSATWRTQYF	TGTGCCAGCAGCGGGTCCGCGACCTGGAGGACCCAGTACTTC
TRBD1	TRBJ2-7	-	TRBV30	CAWSPTGVRYEQYF	TGTGCCTGGAGCCCGACAGGGGTAAGGTACGAGCAGTACTTC
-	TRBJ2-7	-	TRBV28	CASRVRGQTLPHYEQYF	TGTGCCAGCAGGGTAAGGGGCCAGACGTTACCTCACTACGAGCAGTACTTC
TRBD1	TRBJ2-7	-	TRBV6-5	CASSPPGQTYEQYF	TGTGCCAGCAGTCCCCCGGGACAGACCTACGAGCAGTACTTC
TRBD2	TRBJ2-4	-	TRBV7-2	CASSLEGLAGGRGKNIQYF	TGTGCCAGCAGCTTAGAGGGACTAGCGGGAGGTCGGGGCAAAAACATTCAGTACTTC
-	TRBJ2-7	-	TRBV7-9	CASSLEGSQAEQYF	TGTGCCAGCAGCTTAGAGGGATCACAGGCCGAGCAGTACTTC
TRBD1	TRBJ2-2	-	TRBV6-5	CASTKTGLTGELFF	TGTGCCAGCACCAAGACAGGGCTCACCGGGGAGCTGTTTTTT
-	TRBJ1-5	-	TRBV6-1	CASSNRTASNQPQHF	TGTGCCAGCAGTAACCGGACAGCAAGCAATCAGCCCCAGCATTTT
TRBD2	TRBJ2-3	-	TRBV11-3	CASSFRGRIKYF	TGTGCCAGCTCATTCCGCGGGAGGATTAAGTATTTT
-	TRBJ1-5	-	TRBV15	CATSRERGFSQPQHF	TGTGCCACCAGCAGAGAGAGGGGGTTTTCGCAGCCCCAGCATTTT
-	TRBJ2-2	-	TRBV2	CASFGSREATGELFF	TGTGCCAGCTTTGGGAGCAGGGAGGCCACCGGGGAGCTGTTTTTT
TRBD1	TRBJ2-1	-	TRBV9	CASSPTDRGDNEQFF	TGTGCCAGCAGCCCAACGGACAGGGGGGACAATGAGCAGTTCTTC
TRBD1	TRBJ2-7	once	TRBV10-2	CASSEGGPIYEQYF	TGCGCCAGCAGTGAAGGGGGCCCCATATACGAGCAGTACTTC
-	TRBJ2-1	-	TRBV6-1	CASSSKGLNEQFF	TGTGCCAGCAGTTCCAAGGGACTCAATGAGCAGTTCTTC
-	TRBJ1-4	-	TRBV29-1	CSVKRGLDEKLFF	TGCAGCGTAAAAAGGGGGTTGGATGAAAAACTGTTTTTT
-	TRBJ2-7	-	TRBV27	CASSLTGFYEQYF	TGTGCCAGCAGTTTAACAGGTTTCTACGAGCAGTACTTC
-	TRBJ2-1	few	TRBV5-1	CASSLVSGLYNEQFF	TGCGCCAGCAGCTTGGTTTCAGGGCTCTACAATGAGCAGTTCTTC
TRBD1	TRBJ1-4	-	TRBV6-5	CASRTGGIGEKLFF	TGTGCCAGCAGGACAGGGGGGATAGGTGAAAAACTGTTTTTT
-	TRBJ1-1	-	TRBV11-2	CASSFFASAEAFF	TGTGCCAGCAGCTTCTTCGCATCGGCTGAAGCTTTCTTT
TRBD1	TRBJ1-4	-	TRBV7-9	CASSGTGETNEKLFF	TGTGCCAGCAGCGGTACAGGGGAAACTAATGAAAAACTGTTTTTT
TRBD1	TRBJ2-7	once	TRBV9	CASSRGQGAYEQYF	TGTGCCAGCAGCCGAGGACAGGGGGCCTACGAGCAGTACTTC
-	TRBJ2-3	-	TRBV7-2	CASSLYLGGVDTQYF	TGTGCCAGCAGCTTATACCTAGGTGGCGTAGATACGCAGTATTTT